This T cell receptor (beta chain) appears in the sequencing data of a study of cytomegalovirus exposure and HLA in healthy donors (dated by TCRdb to the late 2010s). General notes on the study: In an earlier analysis of fewer than 750 of the donors, about 260 Gb of sequence data and approximately 120 million unique TCR beta sequences from 150 million to 200 million T cells were reported. Genome-wide SNP genotypes for about three fifths of the roughly 670 donors were used in a later genetic analysis, which treated that subset as a discovery cohort. Donor age, sex, ethnicity and CMV serostatus were collected together with the repertoire data. Using immunosequencing, the study profiled T cell repertoires from 640 or so subjects and related those repertoires to cytomegalovirus serostatus. Rather than drawing on any new phenotypic data, the later analysis identified candidate immune exposures from TCR beta sequences and the way those sequences occurred across donors. To predict cytomegalovirus infection status, the study combined high-throughput TCR immunosequencing, statistical association of individual TCRs with disease status, and machine learning. In an earlier analysis of roughly 600 of the donors, high-throughput TCR beta sequencing was used to judge whether each TCR beta V gene segment behaved as functional or pseudogenic. Class I and class II HLA loci were covered by the typing at four-digit resolution. Every discovery cohort repertoire had been produced on one sequencing platform. In addition to the first cohort of 500 to 850 subjects, a separate validation cohort of 130 or so different subjects was used. The aim of the study was to test whether cataloging public T cell receptors could identify signatures of past pathogen exposure. Four to six DR-DQ haplotypes were handled as single units for association and clustering, since linkage in the cohort was strong. To study patterns of TCR occurrence, a later analysis re-analyzed previously published TCR beta repertoires from several hundred donors and added high-resolution HLA genotyping. Roughly 300 gigabases of sequencing data and tens of millions of unique TCR sequences made up an early release that covered approximately 700 HLA-typed donors. The number of donors typed differed by locus, with roughly 629-640 for A, B, C, DRB1 and DQB1, more than 500 for DQA1, approximately 580 for DPA1, and under 490 for DPB1. The genetic ancestry cluster associated with self-reported Caucasian donors included around four fifths of the roughly 360 genotyped donors. Among about 400 genotyped donors of the cohort, an average of around 220,000 unique TCR beta nucleotide sequences was sequenced per donor, of which roughly 17% were non-productive. What the authors observed across the whole study: In a later analysis, most CMV-associated TCR beta chains were found to appear HLA-restricted, with HLA associations seemingly driven largely by CMV exposure. The presence/absence analyses assumed that sequencing depth was roughly uniform across donors, and that assumption may not be true. Several of the top co-occurrence clusters appeared to be linked to parvovirus B19, influenza, CMV and Epstein-Barr virus, according to a later analysis. For the cohort, immune exposure information was limited to CMV serostatus. A later analysis associated around 16,000 TCR beta sequences with specific HLA alleles at a false discovery rate of 0.05. A cluster of highly shared sequence variants was judged likely to represent a technical artifact of the sequencing pipeline. Cytomegalovirus status was reported to be diagnosed by the classifier with high specificity and sensitivity in both the original and validation cohorts. Correlated functional status among segregating V segments might reflect linkage disequilibrium, but an unknown experimental factor could not be ruled out. Across donors, most TCR sequences were observed very rarely, whereas some public TCRs were present in many individuals. According to the authors, the approach could potentially be generalized to other disease states and immunological phenotypes. The cohort was sequenced for TCR beta chains only, and without alpha or paired-chain data the features that could be detected were limited. The 87-base-pair reads could not distinguish some IMGT-functional V segments, including TRBV6-2 and TRBV6-3, so those segments were excluded. In a later analysis, the rate of TCR association differed among HLA loci, with DRB1 alleles having the most associated TCRs and HLA-C alleles having the fewest. A few of the identified cytomegalovirus-associated TCR beta chains were confirmed in vitro to be specific for cytomegalovirus antigens. HLA typing was unavailable for some donors at each locus, so association tests used only the typed subset. A later genetic analysis reported fewer N-insertions in productive TCRs among donors in an Asian-associated ancestry cluster than the roughly 650-donor mean. The earlier analysis of approximately 590 of the donors excluded approximately 15 rarely observed V segments, including chromosome 9 orphons, because counts were too low. The study gave a list of about 150 TCR beta chains associated with cytomegalovirus. In a later genetic analysis, a missense DCLRE1C variant was associated with V-gene and J-gene trimming of TCR beta chains, and the association was replicated in an independent cohort. In an earlier analysis of 587 of the donors, most TCR beta V segments appeared in productive rearrangements about 90% or about 30% of the time, broadly matching IMGT annotations. Assigning TCR associations to individual alleles was difficult when HLA alleles, especially DR and DQ, strongly co-occurred. In a later analysis, HLA-associated TCR beta chains showed more clonal expansion and lower generation probabilities than non-associated chains that were equally common. A further reported finding was that TCR beta sequences accurately predicted the HLA-A and HLA-B alleles for most subjects in the first cohort.

CDR1 and CDR2 were assigned from the germline V gene as SGHTA and FQGNSA. Trimming removed 3 bases from V and 2 bases from J; the gene matches leave 4 bases unexplained. Spanning cysteine to phenylalanine, the CDR3 consists of 15 amino acids. This entry keeps only the CDR3 DNA: 45 bases, framed from base 1. Library method: the immunoSEQ multiplex PCR assay. The multiplex PCR relied on a mix of 60 forward primers for TCR Vbeta segments and 13 reverse primers for TCR Jbeta segments. A multiplex PCR assay on genomic DNA amplified the CDR3 region of rearranged TCR beta genes. On the Illumina HiSeq System, the amplified TCR beta libraries were sequenced as 87-base-pair reads. The authors' pipeline ran thus. Across the 670 or so repertoires, a later analysis counted 80 million or so unique TCR beta chains, 8.5 million to 12 million of which were shared by at least two donors. A nearest-neighbor algorithm error-corrected the raw reads and collapsed the reads into unique sequences, merging closely related sequences to remove PCR and sequencing errors. CDR3 sequences were aligned to IMGT reference sequences to assign V, D and J gene segments. For a sequence to be retained, a match of at least six nucleotides was required to both a V gene segment and a J gene segment. A rearrangement was called productive if the CDR3 had no stop codons and remained in frame with V and J, and every other rearrangement was called non-productive. CDR3 was defined by IMGT convention, running from the second conserved V-encoded cysteine to the conserved J-encoded phenylalanine. Sequences without an unambiguous match to a single V gene segment were excluded from the earlier analysis of 450 to 650 of the donors. In an earlier analysis of approximately 500 of the donors, a V segment was called functional when productive rearrangements were above 56.7%, and segregating when the standard deviation between donors exceeded 5%. A statistical classification framework was built for diagnosing cytomegalovirus status from the catalog of TCR beta chain sequences. A later analysis assigned V and J genes by comparing TCR nucleotide sequences with IMGT/GENE-DB human TR gene sequences. In a later analysis, CDR3 sequences and most-parsimonious VDJ recombination scenarios were assigned using the TCRdist pipeline. In a later analysis, each TCR beta chain was defined by its CDR3 amino acid sequence together with its V-gene family, and reads lacking a unique V-gene family were excluded. As a way to deal with suspected cross-contamination and a sequencing artifact, a later analysis dropped roughly 600 nucleotide sequences that were highly shared and had low generation probability. In a later analysis, a clonal expansion index for each public chain was calculated from normalized within-repertoire ranks of inferred template counts. In a later analysis, generation probabilities were computed using a VDJ recombination model fitted to out-of-frame rearrangements, and the results were checked against IGoR. A later analysis scored TCR-TCR, TCR-HLA and TCR-CMV co-occurrence with hypergeometric tests, applying a repertoire-size bias correction to TCR pairs. In a later analysis, false discovery rates were estimated by permuting HLA or CMV assignments 20 times. In a later analysis, co-occurring TCRs were grouped with DBSCAN, and TCRdist sequence similarity was added when clustering was performed within HLA-allele-positive subsets. Co-occurrence clustering excluded repertoires with fewer than 30,000 or more than 120,000 public chains, plus five with anomalous nucleotide sharing. This is the immuneACCESS table as TCRdb keeps it, with only in-frame sequences that have V and J called. A part of the clones is gone; compared with another copy, unresolved V genes explain less than half, and the rest is unexplained. V, J and clone size derive from that table, while D and trimming were established from the DNA sequence. Recorded for this sample are under 200,000 clones; 70% to 85% of them occurred a single time. About 4.5% of the sample goes to the ten largest clones.

Comment on this clone: This receptor's antigen is unknown. Base-call qualities are not available, and no considerably larger clone is one nucleotide away.

The cohort was made up of approximately 670 healthy bone marrow donors. All cohort members were sampled while nominally healthy, although unrecorded immune exposures were likely present. The donor was CMV seronegative and belonged to the group of 380 or so seronegative cohort members. A peripheral blood sample was collected from each donor, and TCR beta sequencing was performed on peripheral blood mononuclear cells. Genomic DNA extraction from the blood cell samples was performed with the Qiagen DNeasy Blood Extraction Kit. Here the chain combines TRBV7-2 and TRBJ1-3; 7 central nucleotides agree with TRBD1. The receptor was isolated from a man aged 35-49 years in good health and CMV-seronegative. The source material was PBMCs. The CDR3 sequence is CASSLDRRTGNTIYF. The sequence in DNA is TGTGCCAGCAGCTTGGACAGGCGCACTGGAAACACCATATATTTT.